This TCR beta chain was captured by sequencing in a study of T cell clusters in autoimmune cytopenias. Turning to the study itself: Healthy donor controls had a mean age of around 56 years and median age of roughly 60 years.

TRB rearrangements were amplified by touch-down multiplex PCR with mixed TRB-A/B primers. One entry per CDR3 protein, without DNA, is what TCRdb gives after re-calling the multiplex PCR reads. The table for this sample gives several thousand distinct CDR3 sequences. CDR1 and CDR2 from the germline V gene are SGHTA and FQGNSA. This CDR3 spans 17 amino acids. TRB amplification used around 270 ng of peripheral blood genomic DNA. The same specimen was also included in a second study, on T cell repertoires in aging, cancer and after chemotherapy. That work adds: Healthy donor repertoires were recorded over several months to years and showed clear clonal overlap. Age-matched healthy donors had significantly more diverse, less clonal blood TCR repertoires than untreated cancer patients.

This receptor was identified in a human donor in good health. The chain employs TRBV7-2 and TRBJ2-6; TCRdb lists TRBD2, though no DNA is available to test this call. Material for sequencing was peripheral blood. The CDR3 spells CVRSLIPGLSGANVLTF.